This T cell receptor (beta chain) originates from a study of post-analysis software for immune sequencing data. In the study overall: As for disease course, relapsing-remitting, secondary progressive and progressive-relapsing multiple sclerosis were all included. Study findings and constraints: Those samples that were prepared in the same batch co-clustered strongly by F measure. TRBV segments more frequent in patients than in controls numbered about 5 and included TRBV5-6, TRBV5-1 and TRBV20-1. For normalized Chao1 diversity, multiple sclerosis patients scored significantly lower than controls did.

TCR beta cDNA libraries had unique molecular identifiers. cDNA molecules numbering roughly 500,000 came from about 1 to 10 million T cells. MiXCR was run by TCRdb on the PCR reads, yielding one entry per CDR3 protein. In the table there are hundreds of thousands of distinct CDR3 sequences, around 64% of which are singletons. The CDR3 extends over 16 amino acids. Trimming at V came to 0 bases and at J to 7 bases, leaving 9 bases not matched to a gene. The V gene's germline CDR1 is ENHRY and CDR2 SYGVKD. This clonotype was counted only a few times. Its specificity is not known. The specimen was blood. The TCR comes from a girl aged 2-10 years with multiple sclerosis. The gene calls are TRBV10-3 and TRBJ2-7, with 10 bases matching TRBD2. The CDR3 sequence is CAISESRASGSGEQYF. DNA of the CDR3: TGTGCCATCAGTGAGTCGAGGGCTAGCGGGAGTGGAGAGCAGTACTTC.